What follows are 12 T cell receptor beta chains derived from one specimen sequenced in a study of blood T cell repertoires in COVID-19. Clones were read by immunoSEQ multiplex PCR, and TCRdb kept only the in-frame ones, dropping some. This sample carries 300,000 to 350,000 clones, roughly 85% of them seen once, and the ten largest clones take less than 2.5%. The sequencing sample was made of PBMCs or T cells enriched from blood (not recorded which). Receptor source: a man aged 25-40 years who had recovered from COVID-19.

This clone came up once. The chain uses TRBV6-1 and TRBJ1-2; D possibly corresponds to TRBD1 (5 bases). The CDR3 extends over 14 amino acids. The germline V gene encodes CDR1 MNHNS and CDR2 SASEGT. With 4 bases removed from V and 3 bases from J, the gap between germline ends came to 12 bases. CDR3 bases: TGTGCCAGCAGTGTAGCAGAAGGGGACTATGGCTACACCTTC. This sequence encodes CASSVAEGDYGYTF.

The chain couples TRBV6-2 or TRBV6-3 to TRBJ2-1; possible D gene TRBD2, 7 bases. The V gene lost 2 bases and the J gene lost 2 bases, with 10 bases spanning the gap. The CDR3 spans 15 residues. Germline-derived CDR1 and CDR2 are MNHEY and SVGEGT. CDR3 DNA: TGTGCCAGCAGTTACGGGGGGGGGCCCTACAATGAGCAGTTCTTC. As protein: CASSYGGGPYNEQFF.

The chain uses TRBV5-1 and TRBJ1-2; 8 bases align to TRBD1. Trimming took 4 bases from V and 4 from J; bases not matched to a gene: 6. CDR3 length: 14 residues. Germline V gives CDR1 SGHRS, CDR2 YFSETQ. Here the CDR3 DNA reads TGCGCCAGCAGCGACGGGACAGGAGGCTATGGCTACACCTTC. As protein: CASSDGTGGYGYTF.

V gene TRBV24-1 combines with J gene TRBJ2-3, with 9 bases fitting TRBD2. The V gene's germline CDR1 is KGHDR and CDR2 SFDVKD. V shed 8 bases, J shed 1 base, and the junction held 3 bases outside the gene matches. The length of the CDR3 is 14 residues. The CDR3 DNA reads as TGTGCCACCATGGCTAGCGGGGGCACAGATACGCAGTATTTT. Translating it yields CATMASGGTDTQYF.

This chain links TRBV25-1 with TRBJ2-6; 8 nucleotides align to TRBD1. The CDR3 is made up of 17 amino acids. V dropped 5 bases and J dropped 0; count of bases not matched to a gene: 6. Germline V gene lookup returns CDR1 MGHDK and CDR2 SYGVNS. The CDR3 here is CASSLGQGISGANVLTF. In DNA, the CDR3 is TGTGCCAGCAGTCTCGGACAGGGAATCTCTGGGGCCAACGTCCTGACTTTC.

The rearrangement joins TRBV3-1 (or the pseudogene TRBV3-2) to TRBJ1-2, with a possible D match to TRBD1 (6 bases). Germline V gene data show CDR1 as LGHDT and CDR2 as YNNKEL (reference sequence). The CDR3 has 14 amino acids. Trimming removed 2 bases at V and 3 bases at J, with 10 bases between. DNA for the CDR3: TGTGCCAGCAGCCAATTGGGGGCTGACTATGGCTACACCTTC. The encoded protein is CASSQLGADYGYTF.

V and J are TRBV7-9 and TRBJ1-1; TRBD1 might be the D (6 bases). V lost 2 bases to trimming and J lost 4 bases, with 11 bases between them. The CDR3 sequence is 14 residues long. Germline-derived CDR1 and CDR2 are SEHNR and FQNEAQ (reference sequence). CDR3 bases: TGTGCCAGCAGCTTAACGGGGGGCGGCACTGAAGCTTTCTTT. It encodes CASSLTGGGTEAFF.

V usage is TRBV11-2 and J usage is TRBJ1-3; 7 nucleotides line up with TRBD1. The ends lost 1 base at V and 0 bases at J; junction bases unmatched: 3. The V gene's germline CDR1 is SGHAT and CDR2 FQNNGV. This CDR3 spans 16 amino acids. This chain's CDR3 is CASSLVPGGSGNTIYF. CDR3 bases: TGTGCCAGCAGCTTAGTGCCAGGGGGCTCTGGAAACACCATATATTTT.

V and J are TRBV2 and TRBJ2-1, with D unclear. V gave up 2 bases and J gave up 7 bases, with 3 bases separating them. CDR1 SNHLY and CDR2 FYNNEI come from the germline V gene. The CDR3 runs to 11 residues. CDR3 sequence (DNA): TGTGCCAGCAGTGAATTAAATGAGCAGTTCTTC. It specifies CASSELNEQFF.

The chain combines TRBV11-3 with TRBJ2-1; weak D call: TRBD2 (7 bases). There are 15 residues in the CDR3. Trimming pared 3 bases from V and 2 bases from J, leaving 11 bases between. CDR1 and CDR2 (germline): SGHNT, YENEEA. In DNA, the CDR3 is TGTGCCAGCAGCTTTATGGGGGGGCCCTACAATGAGCAGTTCTTC. This gives the protein CASSFMGGPYNEQFF. The variable domain in full, completed from reference TRBV11-3 and TRBJ2-1, reads EAGVVQSPRYKIIEKKQPVAFWCNPISGHNTLYWYLQNLGQGPELLIRYENEEAVDDSQLPKDRFSAERLKGVDSTLKIQPAELGDSAVYLCASSFMGGPYNEQFFGPGTRLTVL.

This clone was seen more than once but under ten times. The chain joins TRBV27 to TRBJ1-3; tentative D call: TRBD1 (6 bases). V was clipped by 3 bases and J by 7 bases, with 10 bases between them. Germline CDR1 and CDR2: MNHEY and SMNVEV (reference sequence). This CDR3 comprises 13 residues. Here the CDR3 reads CASSFERGNTIYF. CDR3 nucleotide sequence: TGTGCCAGCAGTTTTGAAAGGGGGAACACCATATATTTT.

The chain uses TRBV6-1 and TRBJ2-5; the match to TRBD1 covers 7 bases. Germline-derived CDR1 and CDR2 are MNHNS and SASEGT. V was clipped by 2 bases and J by 3 bases; unmatched bases: 3. The CDR3 extends over 14 amino acids. The CDR3 is CASSEFTGEETQYF. The CDR3 region has the DNA TGTGCCAGCAGTGAATTTACAGGGGAAGAGACCCAGTACTTC.